These 10 T cell receptor beta chains were sequenced from one sample in a study of blood T cell repertoires in COVID-19. Here immunoSEQ multiplex PCR was the method, and the copy in TCRdb shows in-frame clones only, minus some. The data show fewer than 95,000 clones, roughly 87% seen once. Sequenced sample: peripheral blood. These TCRs come from a male donor with acute or convalescent COVID-19.

The V gene is TRBV6-5, the J gene TRBJ1-2, with D possibly matching TRBD1 (5 bases). The CDR3 loop spans 15 amino acids. Germline CDR1 is MNHEY and CDR2 is SVGAGI. V was trimmed by 2 bases and J by 1 base, leaving 11 bases between them. DNA of the CDR3: TGTGCCAGCAGTTACCGGGGGGGGATTAACTATGGCTACACCTTC. Amino acids: CASSYRGGINYGYTF.

J is TRBJ2-3 and V is TRBV19; D is unclear. The CDR3 length is 12 residues. The germline V gene has CDR1 LNHDA and CDR2 SQIVND (reference sequence). V shed 5 bases and J shed 14 bases, with 17 bases lying between them. CDR3 in amino acids: CASSVNMAPRYF. For the CDR3, the DNA is TGTGCCAGTAGTGTCAACATGGCTCCCCGGTATTTT.

A note on this clone: One junction end does not reproduce the germline sequence, and a read error may be involved. The chain uses TRBV29-1 and TRBJ1-1; 7 bases map to TRBD1. The CDR3 consists of 13 residues. Germline lookup yields CDR1 SQVTM and CDR2 ANQGSEA. CDR3 loop: CSVEDRVNTEAFF. In DNA, the CDR3 is TGCAGCGTGGAAGACAGGGTGAACACTGAAGCTTTCTTT.

The V call is TRBV6-5, the J call TRBJ1-5, with 8 positions matching TRBD1. This CDR3 is built from 16 residues. The germline V gene has CDR1 MNHEY and CDR2 SVGAGI. V lost 4 bases, J lost 2 bases, and 7 bases stayed unmatched. CDR3 region: CASSSLTGGGNQPQHF. CDR3 in DNA: TGTGCCAGCAGTTCCCTTACAGGGGGAGGCAATCAGCCCCAGCATTTT.

This chain uses TRBV19 with TRBJ2-7; 7 bases align to TRBD1. The germline gives CDR1 LNHDA, CDR2 SQIVND (reference sequence). Trimming at V came to 1 base and at J to 3 bases, leaving 3 bases not matched to a gene. The CDR3 runs to 14 residues. The CDR3 loop is CASSIAAGGYEQYF. The CDR3 DNA follows: TGTGCCAGTAGTATAGCTGCAGGGGGCTACGAGCAGTACTTC.

CDR3 sequence reads: CASSLAGDGGNTIYF. As DNA, the CDR3 is TGCGCCAGCAGCTTGGCAGGGGATGGCGGAAACACCATATATTTT. V and J are TRBV5-1 and TRBJ1-3; possibly TRBD1 for D (6 bases). In germline, CDR1 is SGHRS, CDR2 YFSETQ. Between the trimmed V and J ends, which lost 0 bases and 4 bases, there was a span of 11 bases. This CDR3 region has 15 residues.

This clone was detected only once. The chain combines TRBV5-6 with TRBJ2-7, with a possible D match to TRBD1 (6 bases). The CDR3 runs 13 residues. V was pared by 0 bases and J by 2 bases, with 6 bases between. Germline CDR1 reads SGHDT; CDR2 reads YYEEEE. The DNA of the CDR3 is TGTGCCAGCAGCTTGGAGGGGGCCTACGAGCAGTACTTC. Protein sequence: CASSLEGAYEQYF.

The count of this clone is one. CDR3 DNA sequence: TGTGCCAGCAGTGCCGCCGGGACAGGGTCTTCTACTGGGGCCAACGTCCTGACTTTC. This gives the protein CASSAAGTGSSTGANVLTF. The chain links TRBV6-4 to TRBJ2-6; 9 bases line up with TRBD1. The germline V gene encodes CDR1 MRHNA and CDR2 SNTAGT. V was pared by 4 bases and J by 2 bases, with 12 bases of the junction left unmatched. The CDR3 sequence is 19 residues long.

The V call is TRBV7-2, the J call TRBJ2-2, with 7 positions matching TRBD2. The CDR3 extends over 17 amino acids. V lost 1 base to trimming and J lost 4 bases; unmatched junction nucleotides: 9. In germline, CDR1 is SGHTA, CDR2 FQGNSA. The CDR3 DNA reads TGTGCCAGCAGCTTAGTACCGGTCGGGGGGAGCACCGGGGAGCTGTTTTTT. It is translated as CASSLVPVGGSTGELFF.

This chain links TRBV5-4 with TRBJ2-5, with D tentatively TRBD2 (6 bases). Trimming pared 7 bases from V and 1 base from J, leaving 14 bases between. CDR1 is SGHNT and CDR2 is YYREEE in the germline V gene (reference sequence). The CDR3 spans 14 residues. In DNA, the CDR3 is TGTGCCAGCGCGAGGAGGGAAGTCCAAGAGACCCAGTACTTC. It specifies CASARREVQETQYF.